Sequencing of this T cell receptor (beta chain) was carried out in a study of T cell repertoires in cytomegalovirus infection. The wider study: CMV epitopes, recently identified HLA-C-restricted and well-studied HLA-B-restricted, were used. Both CMV infection and a matching HLA type were indicated by public TCR beta signatures.

This clonotype occurred a few times. Its antigen remains unknown. Trimming cost V 1 base and J 8 bases, with 9 bases left between them. Looked up from germline, CDR1 is SGHVS and CDR2 is FNYEAQ. CDR3 length equals 13 residues. TCRdb reanalysed the reads using MiXCR and keeps one entry per CDR3 protein. The sample has roughly 150,000 distinct CDR3 sequences; 30% to 40% are singletons. Study-level findings and limits: Ex vivo responses were dominated by HLA-C-restricted CMV-specific TCR beta clonotypes. Carriers of CMV and the relevant HLA type were discriminated by public TCR beta frequency.

The TCR originated in a human donor in good health (CMV status not recorded). Some clones in this sample may be carry-over from other donors' samples. The source was CD8+ T cells from cultured PBMCs, collected from culture after CMV antigen stimulation. This chain uses TRBV7-6 with TRBJ2-1, with no clear D. This chain's CDR3 is CASSLGWADEQFF. Written as DNA, the CDR3 is TGTGCCAGCAGCTTAGGTTGGGCGGATGAGCAGTTCTTC. Together with reference TRBV7-6 and TRBJ2-1, the CDR3 gives the full variable domain: GAGVSQSPRYKVTKRGQDVALRCDPISGHVSLYWYRQALGQGPEFLTYFNYEAQQDKSGLPNDRFSAERPEGSISTLTIQRTEQRDSAMYRCASSLGWADEQFFGPGTRLTVL.